The rows below give T cell receptor beta chains drawn from one sample of a study of cytomegalovirus exposure and HLA in healthy donors. The data were produced by immunoSEQ multiplex PCR, yet TCRdb's version contains in-frame clones alone and is incomplete. The data contain about 52,000 clones, about 50% of them singletons. The sequencing input was PBMCs. These receptors originate from a human donor in good health. Both conserved end residues are part of each CDR3. A D gene is named only where the DNA matches it firmly. Rows give clone size only sometimes, using once, few, many, or a class for an expanded clone.

-,TRBJ2-5,-,TRBV18,CASSPPANSNQETQYF,TGTGCCAGCTCACCACCGGCTAACAGTAACCAAGAGACCCAGTACTTC
-,TRBJ2-5,-,TRBV11-2,CASSLGQGEETQYF,TGTGCCAGCAGCTTGGGCCAGGGCGAAGAGACCCAGTACTTC
-,TRBJ1-5,-,TRBV7-9,CASSLGQAKAQHF,TGTGCCAGCAGCTTGGGCCAGGCCAAGGCCCAGCATTTT
-,TRBJ2-1,-,TRBV30,CAWSTGNEQFF,TGTGCCTGGAGTACGGGGAATGAGCAGTTCTTC
few,TRBJ1-2,-,TRBV7-8,CASSQAGTIYGYTF,TGTGCCAGCAGCCAAGCCGGGACAATATATGGCTACACCTTC
-,TRBJ1-2,-,TRBV9,CASSDGNYGYTF,TGTGCCAGCAGCGACGGGAACTATGGCTACACCTTC
few,TRBJ1-2,TRBD1,TRBV19,CASSYYDRELYGYTF,TGTGCCAGTAGTTATTATGACAGGGAACTCTATGGCTACACCTTC
-,TRBJ1-2,-,TRBV30,CAWSDRAYGYTF,TGTGCCTGGAGTGACAGGGCCTATGGCTACACCTTC
-,TRBJ2-4,-,TRBV9,CASSVDRTKNIQYF,TGTGCCAGCAGCGTAGACAGAACCAAAAACATTCAGTACTTC
-,TRBJ2-1,-,TRBV10-2,CASSELRPSSFGEQFF,TGCGCCAGCAGTGAACTAAGGCCCTCTAGTTTCGGTGAGCAGTTCTTC
once,TRBJ1-1,-,TRBV5-1,CASSLGQAKQAFF,TGCGCCAGCAGCTTGGGACAGGCAAAACAAGCTTTCTTT
-,TRBJ1-3,-,TRBV30,CAWSSGSPGGNTIYF,TGTGCCTGGAGTTCGGGATCACCGGGTGGAAACACCATATATTTT
-,TRBJ2-2,TRBD2,TRBV4-3,CASSQDRLAGDDNTGELFF,TGCGCCAGCAGCCAAGATCGATTAGCGGGGGACGATAACACCGGGGAGCTGTTTTTT
-,TRBJ1-2,TRBD1,TRBV29-1,CSVEDTGGGYTF,TGCAGCGTTGAAGATACAGGGGGCGGCTACACCTTC
once,TRBJ1-1,-,TRBV2,CASSFGGTQNTEAFF,TGTGCCAGCAGTTTTGGAGGGACCCAGAACACTGAAGCTTTCTTT
-,TRBJ2-1,TRBD1,TRBV30,CAWSVQYRGDEQFF,TGTGCCTGGAGTGTACAGTACAGGGGGGATGAGCAGTTCTTC
-,TRBJ1-5,-,TRBV6-5,CASSFRGGSQHF,TGTGCCAGCAGTTTCAGGGGTGGGTCCCAGCATTTT
few,TRBJ2-3,-,TRBV13,CASSLAQDGPTDTQYF,TGTGCCAGCAGCTTAGCCCAGGATGGCCCCACAGATACGCAGTATTTT
-,TRBJ1-2,-,TRBV7-9,CASSLSFGGVHGYTF,TGTGCCAGCAGCTTAAGTTTTGGGGGGGTCCATGGCTACACCTTC
-,TRBJ1-1,-,TRBV5-8,CASSLQANTEAFF,TGTGCCAGCAGCTTGCAGGCTAACACTGAAGCTTTCTTT
few,TRBJ2-5,TRBD1,TRBV10-3,CAIRGGTGEGETQYF,TGTGCCATCAGGGGAGGGACAGGGGAAGGAGAGACCCAGTACTTC
few,TRBJ1-5,TRBD1,TRBV7-2,CASSQQGGRQPQHF,TGTGCCAGCAGCCAACAAGGGGGCAGACAGCCCCAGCATTTT
few,TRBJ2-1,TRBD1,TRBV5-1,CASSWGRTGGGEQFF,TGCGCCAGCAGCTGGGGGCGGACAGGGGGCGGTGAGCAGTTCTTC
-,TRBJ1-2,-,TRBV11-2,CASSPARGIYGYTF,TGTGCCAGCAGCCCGGCGCGCGGCATCTATGGCTACACCTTC
-,TRBJ1-4,TRBD1,TRBV30,CASPLTGRATNEKLFF,TGTGCCTCTCCACTGACAGGGCGCGCAACTAATGAAAAACTGTTTTTT
-,TRBJ1-2,-,TRBV10-3,CAISEGQGGNYGYPF,TGTGCCATCAGTGAGGGTCAGGGAGGCAACTATGGCTACCCCTTC
few,TRBJ1-5,TRBD1,TRBV6-5,CASSFRDSDQPQHF,TGTGCCAGCAGTTTCCGGGACAGTGATCAGCCCCAGCATTTT
-,TRBJ2-2,-,TRBV5-5,CASSPPSWPNTGELFF,TGTGCCAGCAGCCCCCCCTCGTGGCCGAACACCGGGGAGCTGTTTTTT
few,TRBJ1-2,TRBD1,TRBV29-1,CSVKGGGEGHGYTF,TGCAGCGTTAAAGGGGGCGGGGAGGGACATGGCTACACCTTC
few,TRBJ1-1,-,TRBV10-3,CAIRPTSGGSPDTDTEAFF,TGTGCCATCAGGCCCACCTCGGGGGGGTCCCCAGATACGGACACTGAAGCTTTCTTT
-,TRBJ1-2,TRBD1,TRBV6-5,CASSFTTGANYGYTF,TGTGCCAGCAGTTTTACGACAGGGGCTAACTATGGCTACACCTTC
once,TRBJ2-2,TRBD2,TRBV5-1,CASSASGGGNTGELFF,TGCGCCAGCAGCGCTAGCGGGGGAGGGAACACCGGGGAGCTGTTTTTT
-,TRBJ2-3,TRBD2,TRBV5-4,CASRYRGGEQDTQYF,TGTGCCAGCAGGTATCGCGGGGGGGAGCAAGATACGCAGTATTTT
few,TRBJ2-3,-,TRBV1,CTSSQSSLLAITDTQYF,TGCACCAGCAGCCAATCATCTCTCCTAGCGATAACAGATACGCAGTATTTT
few,TRBJ1-5,-,TRBV9,CASSPDHRNQPQHF,TGTGCCAGCAGCCCCGACCACAGGAATCAGCCCCAGCATTTT
-,TRBJ2-7,TRBD2,TRBV15,CATSRGGSGGPGEQYF,TGTGCCACCAGCAGGGGGGGGAGCGGGGGCCCAGGGGAGCAGTACTTC
once,TRBJ2-7,TRBD2,TRBV9,CASSVGTSGKTYEQYF,TGTGCCAGCAGCGTAGGGACTAGCGGGAAAACCTACGAGCAGTACTTC
few,TRBJ2-7,-,TRBV6-6,CASSPLGQPYEQYF,TGTGCCAGCAGTCCCCTGGGGCAGCCCTACGAGCAGTACTTC
-,TRBJ2-1,-,TRBV6-6,CASSPTGGHPTPFF,TGTGCCAGCAGCCCGACAGGCGGTCACCCCACGCCGTTCTTC
-,TRBJ1-5,-,TRBV28,CASSLDGVSNQPQHF,TGTGCCAGCAGCCTCGACGGGGTGAGCAATCAGCCCCAGCATTTT